One sample yielded the 20 T cell receptor beta chains listed below, sequenced in a study of human T cells and chemical hapten exposure. Total RNA was isolated from whole blood that had not been fractionated. Unique molecular identifiers were affixed to discrete cDNA molecules within the library. TCRdb itself ran the reads through MiXCR, one entry per CDR3 protein. The sample yields about 120,000 distinct CDR3 sequences, approximately 9% seen once. The sequenced sample consisted of whole blood. The origin of the receptors is a human donor in good health. Some clones in this sample may be carry-over from other donors' samples.

This clonotype was detected many times. This chain links TRBV12-5 with TRBJ2-7; possibly TRBD1 for D (5 bases). Per the germline V gene, CDR1 is LGHNT and CDR2 is FRNRAP. Trimming took 0 bases from V and 5 from J, leaving 14 bases between them. The CDR3 is 15 residues long. DNA of the CDR3: TGTGCTAGTGGTTTGGTAACCCCGACAGAAAACGAGCAGTACTTC. Encoded protein: CASGLVTPTENEQYF. The complete variable domain, with remaining parts taken from reference TRBV12-5 and TRBJ2-7, reads DARVTQTPRHKVTEMGQEVTMRCQPILGHNTVFWYRQTMMQGLELLAYFRNRAPLDDSGMPKDRFSAEMPDATLATLKIQPSEPRDSAVYFCASGLVTPTENEQYFGPGTRLTVT.

Many counts were recorded for this clonotype. The chain joins TRBV6-2 or TRBV6-3 to TRBJ1-5; D gene unclear. There are 14 residues in the CDR3. V lost 6 bases to trimming and J lost 5 bases, with 14 bases between them. Germline V CDR1 and CDR2: MNHEY, SVGEGT. DNA for the CDR3: TGTGCCAGCAGCCGCCCAGGATCGTATCAGCCCCAGCATTTT. Translating it yields CASSRPGSYQPQHF.

J is TRBJ2-7 and V is TRBV19, with 7 bases identical to TRBD1. With 5 bases clipped from V and 3 bases from J, the junction kept 4 bases outside the gene matches. This CDR3 has 13 residues. Germline CDR1 is LNHDA and CDR2 is SQIVND (reference sequence). CDR3 DNA: TGTGCCAGTAGTCGGACAGGTAACTACGAGCAGTACTTC. Its translation: CASSRTGNYEQYF.

Many counts were recorded for this clonotype. The chain carries TRBV4-1 and TRBJ1-1; D is possibly TRBD1 (5 bases). Germline V CDR1 and CDR2: MGHRA, YSYEKL. The CDR3 has 16 amino acids. The V and J ends lost 1 base and 0 bases respectively, with 12 bases between them. The CDR3 reads CASSQAGTEMNTEAFF. The DNA of the CDR3 is TGCGCCAGCAGCCAAGCCGGGACGGAGATGAACACTGAAGCTTTCTTT.

The rearrangement links TRBV30 to TRBJ2-5, with TRBD2 identical over 12 bases. Germline CDR1 GTSNPN, CDR2 SVGIG (reference sequence). CDR3 size: 20 residues. The V gene end was trimmed by 0 bases and the J gene end by 3 bases; junction bases not matched to a gene: 17. For the CDR3, the DNA is TGTGCCTGGAGTGTACAATGGGCGGCTAGCGGGAGGGCAAGAGAAGAGACCCAGTACTTC. As protein: CAWSVQWAASGRAREETQYF.

This clonotype was recorded at least ten times. The chain is built from TRBV5-1 and TRBJ2-1; possible D gene TRBD1, 7 bases. Germline CDR1 is SGHRS and CDR2 is YFSETQ. V was clipped by 1 base and J by 0 bases, with 11 bases between them. The CDR3 consists of 16 residues. The CDR3 DNA reads as TGCGCCAGCAGCTTGCCGCGGGACAGCTCCTACAATGAGCAGTTCTTC. Translating it yields CASSLPRDSSYNEQFF.

In its sample, this clonotype was seen a few times. The rearrangement links TRBV7-2 to TRBJ1-5, with D possibly matching TRBD1 (5 bases). Germline V gives CDR1 SGHTA, CDR2 FQGNSA. The ends were cut back, 1 base at V and 0 bases at J, with 19 bases in the middle. The CDR3 loop spans 19 amino acids. This chain's CDR3 is CASSLGGTGRYYSNQPQHF. The CDR3 nucleotides are TGTGCCAGCAGCTTAGGAGGGACTGGACGGTACTATAGCAATCAGCCCCAGCATTTT.

The chain recombines TRBV27 with TRBJ2-2; perhaps TRBD1 as D (6 bases). Trimming left V 4 bases short and J 5 bases short, with 20 bases between. CDR3 length: 17 amino acids. Germline CDR1 and CDR2: MNHEY and SMNVEV (reference sequence). The CDR3: CASSSVGTPLGTGELFF. As DNA, the CDR3 is TGTGCCAGCAGTTCAGTCGGGACACCTCTGGGGACCGGGGAGCTGTTTTTT.

At least ten counts were recorded for this clonotype. The CDR3 loop reads CATIGTDRGPEQYF. Here the CDR3 DNA reads TGTGCCACTATCGGTACGGATAGGGGGCCCGAGCAGTACTTC. The chain couples TRBV10-3 to TRBJ2-7, with 7 bases lining up with TRBD1. Germline values: CDR1 ENHRY, CDR2 SYGVKD. V lost 10 bases, J lost 6 bases, and 15 bases stayed unmatched. The CDR3 loop spans 14 amino acids.

J is TRBJ1-3 and V is TRBV12-3 or TRBV12-4, with D unresolved. The germline V and J ends were trimmed by 7 bases and 1 base, with 11 bases remaining between them. The CDR3 consists of 14 residues. The CDR3 DNA reads as TGTGCCAGCAACCACCCTAGTTCTGGAAACACCATATATTTT. This gives the protein CASNHPSSGNTIYF.

This chain joins TRBV5-5 and TRBJ1-5; tentatively, D is TRBD1 (6 bases). Trimming left V 2 bases short and J 4 bases short, with 13 bases between. This CDR3 region has 15 residues. Germline V gene lookup returns CDR1 SGHKS and CDR2 YYEKEE (reference sequence). The CDR3 protein is CASSFSGQINQPQHF. The CDR3 DNA reads as TGTGCCAGCAGCTTCAGTGGACAGATAAATCAGCCCCAGCATTTT.

This clonotype has a count of ten or more. The chain has TRBV7-9 and TRBJ1-5; D unclear. Trimming left V 5 bases short and J 0 bases short, with 17 bases between. The CDR3 is 17 amino acids. Germline V gene data show CDR1 as SEHNR and CDR2 as FQNEAQ (reference sequence). In DNA, the CDR3 is TGTGCCAGCAGCCCCATGGGAGGACCATATAGCAATCAGCCCCAGCATTTT. Residues: CASSPMGGPYSNQPQHF.

This clonotype was counted many times. The rearrangement links TRBV12-3 or TRBV12-4 to TRBJ2-1, with TRBD1 matching 10 bases. CDR3 length: 14 amino acids. Losses at the gene ends were 7 bases for V and 5 bases for J; bases not matched to a gene: 5. CDR3 nucleotide sequence: TGTGCCAGCATCTCTGGGACAGGGGACAATGAGCAGTTCTTC. The encoded protein is CASISGTGDNEQFF.

This clonotype was counted many times. The chain links TRBV7-2 to TRBJ1-5; D possibly corresponds to TRBD1 (6 bases). Germline V CDR1 and CDR2: SGHTA, FQGNSA. Trimming removed 1 base at V and 2 bases at J, with 15 bases between. The CDR3 runs 17 residues. CDR3 nucleotides: TGTGCCAGCAGCTTAGGAGGGGCGGGGGCTGGCAATCAGCCCCAGCATTTT. Translation gives CASSLGGAGAGNQPQHF.

This sequence joins TRBV7-9 and TRBJ1-1, with D possibly being TRBD1 (5 bases). From germline, CDR1 is SEHNR and CDR2 FQNEAQ (reference sequence). There are 12 residues in the CDR3. Trimming shortened V by 2 bases and J by 11 bases, and 12 bases separated the two germline ends. CDR3 sequence: CASSLTGLAAFF. Here the CDR3 DNA reads TGTGCCAGCAGCTTAACGGGACTGGCGGCTTTCTTT.

V is TRBV27 and J is TRBJ2-3, with D possibly matching TRBD2 (5 bases). The CDR3 loop spans 15 amino acids. Germline assignment: CDR1 MNHEY and CDR2 SMNVEV (reference sequence). Trimming stripped 2 bases from V and 1 base from J, with 10 bases between. CDR3 coding DNA: TGTGCCAGCAGTTTAAGTGCGGAGGGCACAGATACGCAGTATTTT. Its protein product is CASSLSAEGTDTQYF.

This clonotype was seen ten or more times. The chain has TRBV11-1 and TRBJ1-4; the match to TRBD1 covers 7 bases. The V and J ends lost 4 bases and 7 bases, in that order; junction bases with no gene match: 18. The CDR3 runs to 18 residues. The V gene's germline CDR1 is SGHAT and CDR2 FQDESV (reference sequence). CDR3 sequence reads: CASSSLTGTAGGSEKLFF. The CDR3 DNA follows: TGTGCCAGCAGCTCGCTTACCGGGACAGCTGGGGGGAGTGAAAAACTGTTTTTT.

V gene TRBV7-9 combines with J gene TRBJ2-7, with 7 bases matching TRBD2. This CDR3 has 14 residues. CDR1 SEHNR and CDR2 FQNEAQ come from the germline V gene (reference sequence). The V gene end was trimmed by 2 bases and the J gene end by 0 bases; junction bases not matched to a gene: 1. The CDR3 DNA follows: TGTGCCAGCAGCTTATCGGGGGGCTCCTACGAGCAGTACTTC. Its protein product is CASSLSGGSYEQYF.

This sequence joins TRBV19 and TRBJ2-1; 8 nucleotides align to TRBD2. Germline CDR1 and CDR2: LNHDA and SQIVND (reference sequence). The CDR3 has 15 amino acids. Trimming took 3 bases from V and 4 from J; bases not matched to a gene: 5. CDR3 sequence: CASSIIGGGYNEQFF. The CDR3 DNA is TGTGCCAGTAGTATTATCGGGGGGGGGTACAATGAGCAGTTCTTC.

In this sample, this clonotype turned up many times. J is TRBJ1-4 and V is TRBV29-1; D gene uncertain. The germline V gene has CDR1 SQVTM and CDR2 ANQGSEA. CDR3 length: 13 amino acids. V was clipped by 5 bases and J by 0 bases, with 7 bases between them. CDR3 DNA: TGCAGCGTTTACAGTGCAACTAATGAAAAACTGTTTTTT. Protein: CSVYSATNEKLFF.